The 23 T cell receptor beta chains below all came from one sample that was sequenced in a study of identical twins. Via MiXCR, TCRdb re-called the 5' RACE reads, giving one row per CDR3 protein. The sample lists hundreds of thousands of distinct CDR3 sequences; 21% were seen once. The sample also formed part of further work on T cells expressing NK-cell markers.

The sequencing input was PBMCs. The receptors originated from a woman between 18 and 29 years old in good health.

The table lists this clonotype with a few counts. J is TRBJ2-7 and V is TRBV20-1, with 7 bases fitting TRBD1. Per the germline V gene, CDR1 is DFQATT and CDR2 is SNEGSKA (reference sequence). With V trimmed by 2 bases and J by 0 bases, 4 bases remained unmatched. The CDR3 has 14 residues. The CDR3 protein is CSARSGQSSYEQYF. In DNA form, the CDR3 reads TGCAGTGCTAGATCGGGACAGAGCTCCTACGAGCAGTACTTC.

CDR3 sequence reads: CASSPRDGYGYTF. The DNA for the CDR3 is TGTGCCAGCAGCCCTCGGGACGGCTATGGCTACACCTTC. The chain employs TRBV6-1 and TRBJ1-2; TRBD1 might be the D (5 bases). Germline values: CDR1 MNHNS, CDR2 SASEGT. The CDR3 is made up of 13 amino acids. V was clipped by 6 bases and J by 4 bases, with 12 bases between them.

The V and J genes are TRBV7-9 and TRBJ1-2, with 7 positions matching TRBD1. V lost 4 bases to trimming and J lost 5 bases; unmatched junction nucleotides: 7. This CDR3 spans 14 amino acids. CDR1 and CDR2 (germline): SEHNR, FQNEAQ (reference sequence). DNA of the CDR3: TGTGCCAGCAGCTATGGGACAGCGTTTTATGGCTACACCTTC. Translating it yields CASSYGTAFYGYTF.

V gene TRBV18 combines with J gene TRBJ2-1; TRBD1 agrees at 10 bases. The J call is doubtful: the DNA matches TRBJ2-7 better. The CDR3 runs to 18 residues. Germline V gene sequence: CDR1 KGHSH, CDR2 LQKENI. For the CDR3, the DNA is TGTGCCAGCTCACCCCTTGACCTCCGGGACAGGGGATACAATGAGCAGTACTTC. Translated: CASSPLDLRDRGYNEQYF.

This clonotype was counted a few times. CDR3 sequence reads: CSGMLAGVYNEQFF. As DNA, the CDR3 is TGCAGCGGCATGCTAGCGGGGGTATACAATGAGCAGTTCTTC. The gene calls are TRBV29-1 and TRBJ2-1; 10 bases are a match to TRBD2. V trimming: 7 bases; J trimming: 4 bases; junction bases outside the gene matches: 7. This CDR3 spans 14 amino acids. Germline CDR1 and CDR2: SQVTM and ANQGSEA.

This clonotype was seen many times. The chain couples TRBV9 to TRBJ2-5; TRBD2 might be the D (6 bases). Germline CDR1 is SGDLS and CDR2 is YYNGEE. The CDR3 loop spans 17 amino acids. The V and J ends lost 1 base and 0 bases respectively, with 16 bases between them. The DNA for the CDR3 is TGTGCCAGCAGCGTATTGCCGGGTGGGACTTACCAAGAGACCCAGTACTTC. It yields the protein CASSVLPGGTYQETQYF.

This clonotype has just a few counts. The J gene is TRBJ2-5, the V gene TRBV6-5, with D tentatively TRBD1 or TRBD2 (5 bases each). This CDR3 spans 15 amino acids. The ends were cut back, 0 bases at V and 5 bases at J, with 13 bases in the middle. Germline-derived CDR1 and CDR2 are MNHEY and SVGAGI. CDR3 residues: CASSYSNGAVETQYF. In DNA, the CDR3 is TGTGCCAGCAGTTACTCGAACGGGGCCGTGGAGACCCAGTACTTC.

The chain has TRBV20-1 and TRBJ1-2; D not resolved. Trimming shortened V by 7 bases and J by 0 bases, and 18 bases separated the two germline ends. The CDR3 covers 15 residues. Germline CDR1 and CDR2: DFQATT and SNEGSKA (reference sequence). As DNA, the CDR3 is TGCAGTGTCGCACCGCGGCGGCGAGCTAACTATGGCTACACCTTC. Its protein product is CSVAPRRRANYGYTF.

The chain joins TRBV20-1 to TRBJ2-1; 9 bases line up with TRBD2. CDR1 and CDR2 from the germline V gene are DFQATT and SNEGSKA (reference sequence). The CDR3 runs to 14 residues. J gave up 8 bases and V 3 bases, and 8 bases lay outside the gene matches. The DNA for the CDR3 is TGCAGTGCTAGTAGAGCGGGGGGTAGCTATGAGCAGTTCTTC. Its translation: CSASRAGGSYEQFF.

This clonotype has a count of ten or more. The chain is built from TRBV6-1 and TRBJ1-2; tentatively, D is TRBD1 (6 bases). The CDR3 is made up of 14 amino acids. The germline gives CDR1 MNHNS, CDR2 SASEGT. With 10 bases removed from V and 1 base from J, the gap between germline ends came to 16 bases. The CDR3 is CATSRGGFNYGYTF. CDR3 in DNA: TGTGCCACCTCCAGGGGAGGGTTTAACTATGGCTACACCTTC.

This clonotype was observed many times. The rearrangement links TRBV6-5 to TRBJ2-7; the match to TRBD2 covers 10 bases. Germline assignment: CDR1 MNHEY and CDR2 SVGAGI. The V segment lost 2 bases and the J segment 6 bases; nucleotides outside the gene matches: 10. This CDR3 is 16 amino acids long. The CDR3 here is CASSYLRSGRAREQYF. In nucleotides, the CDR3 is TGTGCCAGCAGTTACCTCCGAAGCGGGAGGGCGCGCGAGCAGTACTTC.

The genes are TRBV20-1 and TRBJ1-1; 7 nucleotides align to TRBD1. This CDR3 is 14 amino acids long. The V and J ends lost 2 bases and 2 bases, in that order; junction bases with no gene match: 5. Germline CDR1 is DFQATT and CDR2 is SNEGSKA (reference sequence). For the CDR3, the DNA is TGCAGTGCTAGACCCGGGACAGTTAACACTGAAGCTTTCTTT. Protein: CSARPGTVNTEAFF.

V usage is TRBV5-1 and J usage is TRBJ2-3; the match to TRBD2 covers 7 bases. Germline loops: CDR1 SGHRS, CDR2 YFSETQ. This CDR3 has 16 amino acids. Trimming at V came to 0 bases and at J to 2 bases, leaving 6 bases not matched to a gene. The CDR3 coding sequence is TGCGCCAGCAGCTTGGCCGAAGCGGGGTACACAGATACGCAGTATTTT. This sequence encodes CASSLAEAGYTDTQYF.

This clonotype occurred a few times. The chain carries TRBV7-2 and TRBJ2-5; no clear D gene. V lost 0 bases, J lost 5 bases, and 10 bases lay in between. From germline, CDR1 is SGHTA and CDR2 FQGNSA. This CDR3 has 14 residues. CDR3 sequence reads: CASSLARIGETQYF. CDR3 DNA sequence: TGTGCCAGCAGCTTAGCCCGAATCGGGGAGACCCAGTACTTC.

This chain connects TRBV20-1 to TRBJ2-2; 14 bases are a match to TRBD2. CDR3 length: 16 amino acids. V was clipped by 5 bases and J by 5 bases; unmatched bases: 7. In germline, CDR1 is DFQATT, CDR2 SNEGSKA (reference sequence). The CDR3 sequence: CSASGTSGSSTGELFF. In DNA form, the CDR3 reads TGCAGTGCTTCCGGGACTAGCGGGAGTAGTACCGGGGAGCTGTTTTTT.

This clonotype was seen more than once but under ten times. The chain couples TRBV6-5 to TRBJ2-7; possibly TRBD1 for D (6 bases). This CDR3 has 12 amino acids. V was clipped by 6 bases and J by 6 bases, with 12 bases between them. The germline CDR1 and CDR2 sequences are MNHEY and SVGAGI. The CDR3 is CASRKTGSEQYF. The CDR3 region has the DNA TGTGCCAGCAGGAAAACAGGGAGCGAGCAGTACTTC.

This chain joins TRBV5-5 and TRBJ1-2; D remains unclear. Trimming shortened V by 0 bases and J by 5 bases, and 8 bases separated the two germline ends. The germline V gene encodes CDR1 SGHKS and CDR2 YYEKEE (reference sequence). This CDR3 contains 13 residues. In nucleotides, the CDR3 is TGTGCCAGCAGCTTGGGGGGTCAGTATGGCTACACCTTC. It encodes CASSLGGQYGYTF. The full variable domain, in which reference TRBV5-5 and TRBJ1-2 provide the parts outside the CDR3, is DAGVTQSPTHLIKTRGQQVTLRCSPISGHKSVSWYQQVLGQGPQFIFQYYEKEERGRGNFPDRFSARQFPNYSSELNVNALLLGDSALYLCASSLGGQYGYTFGSGTRLTVV.

This clonotype was counted only a few times. The gene calls are TRBV15 and TRBJ2-7; D may be TRBD2 (5 bases). Germline V lookup: CDR1 LNHNV, CDR2 YYDKDF (reference sequence). V shed 0 bases and J shed 0 bases, with 12 bases lying between them. This CDR3 spans 16 amino acids. The CDR3 nucleotides read TGTGCCACCAGCAGAGATGACGCGGGCCACTCCTACGAGCAGTACTTC. The encoded protein is CATSRDDAGHSYEQYF.

V is TRBV7-8 and J is TRBJ2-3; D is uncertain. Between the trimmed V and J ends, which lost 6 bases and 5 bases, there was a span of 9 bases. Germline lookup yields CDR1 SGHVS and CDR2 FQNEAQ. CDR3 length equals 12 residues. The DNA of the CDR3 is TGTGCCAGCAGACCACGAGGAGATACGCAGTATTTT. Protein sequence: CASRPRGDTQYF.

This chain uses TRBV12-3 or TRBV12-4 with TRBJ2-3; TRBD2 matches 10 bases. V lost 6 bases, J lost 0 bases, and 6 bases stayed unmatched. CDR3 length equals 16 residues. Here the CDR3 DNA reads TGTGCCAGCAGGCGCGGGACTAGCGCCAGCACAGATACGCAGTATTTT. Amino acid sequence: CASRRGTSASTDTQYF.

This chain uses TRBV3-1 with TRBJ2-2; TRBD2 matches at 7 bases. Germline V gene lookup returns CDR1 LGHDT and CDR2 YNNKEL (reference sequence). J gave up 1 base and V 3 bases, and 17 bases lay outside the gene matches. The CDR3 covers 20 residues. The CDR3: CASSQVIAGGHLRNTGELFF. The CDR3, as DNA: TGTGCCAGCAGCCAGGTTATAGCGGGCGGGCATTTACGGAACACCGGGGAGCTGTTTTTT.

This clonotype was recorded a few times. This chain joins TRBV5-1 and TRBJ2-4; maybe TRBD2 (5 bases). In germline, CDR1 is SGHRS, CDR2 YFSETQ. This CDR3 has 15 amino acids. Deletions cut 4 bases from V and 0 bases from J, with 11 bases between. The CDR3 nucleotides read TGCGCCAGCAGCGGATCAGGACTAGCCAAAAACATTCAGTACTTC. This encodes CASSGSGLAKNIQYF. Drawing the rest from reference TRBV5-1 and TRBJ2-4, the complete variable domain is KAGVTQTPRYLIKTRGQQVTLSCSPISGHRSVSWYQQTPGQGLQFLFEYFSETQRNKGNFPGRFSGRQFSNSRSEMNVSTLELGDSALYLCASSGSGLAKNIQYFGAGTRLSVL.

The V gene is TRBV12-3 or TRBV12-4, the J gene TRBJ2-2; 10 bases align to TRBD1. The junction had 7 bases not matched to a gene; V was cut back by 6 bases and J by 6 bases. The CDR3 contains 15 residues. DNA for the CDR3: TGTGCCAGCAGACCGGGACAGGGGATGGCCGGGGAGCTGTTTTTT. Protein product: CASRPGQGMAGELFF.